These 5 T cell receptor beta chains were all obtained from the same sample, sequenced in a study of blood T cells in healthy people across ages. Sample-barcoded 5' priming and a J-beta primer mix drove a second PCR of about 7 to 12 cycles. TCRdb processed the 5' RACE reads anew with MiXCR; each CDR3 protein has one entry. The sample records about a million distinct CDR3 sequences, around 46% being singletons. Sequencing was performed on blood. These receptors all come from a man aged 25-45 years in good health.

This clonotype was recorded at least ten times. The chain combines TRBV20-1 with TRBJ2-5, with 7 bases matching TRBD1. The CDR3 loop spans 15 amino acids. Trimming removed 0 bases from V and 4 bases from J; junction bases left unmatched: 8. Germline CDR1 and CDR2: DFQATT and SNEGSKA (reference sequence). In DNA, the CDR3 is TGCAGTGCTAGAGATAGTACAGGGGTCCTAGAGACCCAGTACTTC. It yields the protein CSARDSTGVLETQYF.

CDR3 amino acids: CASSSRPEGQGRGYTF. CDR3 bases: TGTGCCAGCAGCTCACGCCCTGAGGGACAGGGTCGGGGCTACACCTTC. V gene TRBV11-1 combines with J gene TRBJ1-2, with TRBD1 matching over 9 bases. Germline trimming cut 4 bases from V and 8 bases from J; bases unmatched to any gene: 14. The CDR3 contains 16 residues. Germline-derived CDR1 and CDR2 are SGHAT and FQDESV (reference sequence).

The V call is TRBV5-1, the J call TRBJ2-3, with D perhaps TRBD2 (5 bases). V lost 0 bases, J lost 8 bases, and 16 bases lay in between. CDR1 and CDR2 (germline): SGHRS, YFSETQ. This CDR3 is built from 15 residues. CDR3: CASSLERASRGTQYF. CDR3 DNA: TGCGCCAGCAGCTTGGAACGGGCTTCACGGGGTACGCAGTATTTT.

CDR3 sequence: CASSSPGLLTEAFF. The CDR3 nucleotides are TGTGCCAGCAGCTCACCGGGTCTACTGACCGAAGCTTTCTTT. The rearrangement joins TRBV11-1 to TRBJ1-1; D unclear. Trimming removed 4 bases at V and 8 bases at J, with 17 bases between. The CDR3 has 14 residues. Looked up from germline, CDR1 is SGHAT and CDR2 is FQDESV (reference sequence).

This clonotype was found once. This sequence joins TRBV28 and TRBJ2-1; D is undetermined. The CDR3 runs to 15 residues. Looked up from germline, CDR1 is MDHEN and CDR2 is SYDVKM. Trimming left V 5 bases short and J 4 bases short, with 15 bases between. The CDR3 nucleotides are TGTGCCAGCAGTCCGTCTAGTAGGATATACAATGAGCAGTTCTTC. Residues: CASSPSSRIYNEQFF.